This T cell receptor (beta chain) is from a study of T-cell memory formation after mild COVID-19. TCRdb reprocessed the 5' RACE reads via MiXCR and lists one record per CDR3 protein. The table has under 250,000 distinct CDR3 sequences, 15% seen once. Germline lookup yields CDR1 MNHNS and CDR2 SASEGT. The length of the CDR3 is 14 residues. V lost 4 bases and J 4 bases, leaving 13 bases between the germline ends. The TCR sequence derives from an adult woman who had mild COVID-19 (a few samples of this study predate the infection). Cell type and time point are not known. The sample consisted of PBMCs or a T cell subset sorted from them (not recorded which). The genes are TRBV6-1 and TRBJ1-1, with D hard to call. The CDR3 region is CASSGGGVATEAFF. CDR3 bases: TGTGCCAGCAGTGGAGGTGGGGTGGCCACTGAAGCTTTCTTT.